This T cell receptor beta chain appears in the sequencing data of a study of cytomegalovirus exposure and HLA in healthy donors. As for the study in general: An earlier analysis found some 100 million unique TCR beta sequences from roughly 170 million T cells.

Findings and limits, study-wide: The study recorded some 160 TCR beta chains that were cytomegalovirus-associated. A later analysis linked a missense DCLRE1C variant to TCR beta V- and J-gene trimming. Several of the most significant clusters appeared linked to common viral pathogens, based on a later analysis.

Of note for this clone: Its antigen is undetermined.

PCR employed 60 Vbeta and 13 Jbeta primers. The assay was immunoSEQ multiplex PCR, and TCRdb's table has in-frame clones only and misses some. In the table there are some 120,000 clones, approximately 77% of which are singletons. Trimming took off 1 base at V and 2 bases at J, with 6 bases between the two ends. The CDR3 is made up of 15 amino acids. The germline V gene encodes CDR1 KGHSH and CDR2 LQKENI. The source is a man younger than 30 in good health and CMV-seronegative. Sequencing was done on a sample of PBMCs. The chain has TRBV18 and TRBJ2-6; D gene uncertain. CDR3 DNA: TGTGCCAGCTCACCACTCGCGGCTGGGGCCAACGTCCTGACTTTC. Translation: CASSPLAAGANVLTF.